In this sample, the clone carrying this T cell receptor beta chain turned up once. The data are from a study of blood T cell repertoires in COVID-19. Study-level information: COVID-19 samples collected from the United States, Italy and Spain covered acute and convalescent phases. Sample material is recorded as cDNA or gDNA derived from T cells, B-cell-depleted T cells, or PBMCs.

The CDR3 contains 19 residues. V was shortened by 2 bases and J by 2 bases, with 25 bases between the two germline ends. Per germline, CDR1 LNHDA and CDR2 SQIVND (reference sequence). Per the authors' pipeline: Quantification of nucleated cells was approximated via reference gene primer amplification. This table comes from immunoSEQ multiplex PCR, and its TCRdb copy is limited to in-frame clones, with some not included. The D gene and trimming were derived from the DNA, and the V and J assignments and clone size from that table. The sample includes about 280,000 clones, almost 85% of them seen just once.

The rearrangement joins TRBV19 to TRBJ2-7; a weak D match, TRBD2 (5 bases). Sequencing input: peripheral blood. This clonotype originated in a man aged 50 to 60 with active or convalescent COVID-19. The DNA of the CDR3 is TGTGCCAGTAGTATAAGGACTTCACGCCCAAACCAGATCCCCTACGAGCAGTACTTC. Its translation: CASSIRTSRPNQIPYEQYF.